This T cell receptor beta chain was sequenced in a study of shared T cell receptors in the human thymus. Sequencing was performed with immunoSEQ multiplex PCR; in TCRdb, only in-frame clones are kept and a portion is missing. The data show about 500,000 clones, about 84% seen once. The germline CDR1 and CDR2 sequences are LNHNV and YYDKDF (reference sequence). The V and J ends lost 9 bases and 13 bases, in that order; junction bases with no gene match: 21. The CDR3 contains 15 residues. These records were also assigned to another study, of human thymus T cells. This second report adds: Thymus was obtained from resections taken during corrective heart surgery. There appeared to be biased usage of V and J genes in thymic and blood repertoires.

The origin of this receptor is a boy under three years old with a congenital heart defect. Sequencing used thymocytes. The V gene is TRBV15, the J gene TRBJ2-3; 8 nucleotides agree with TRBD2. CDR3 sequence: CATPHSTSGKNHKYF. The CDR3 DNA reads as TGTGCCACACCACACTCAACTAGCGGCAAAAATCATAAGTATTTT.